The source of this TCR beta chain is a study of cytomegalovirus exposure and HLA in healthy donors. Overall study: Within the Caucasian-associated ancestry cluster were around 80% of the roughly 430 genotyped donors.

The CDR3 is 15 amino acids. V gave up 6 bases and J gave up 2 bases; unmatched junction bases: 5. Germline loops: CDR1 MNHNS, CDR2 SASEGT. The PCR was carried out with 60 Vbeta primers and 13 Jbeta primers. Method: immunoSEQ multiplex PCR; TCRdb's copy keeps in-frame clones and lacks some. This table holds about 120,000 clones, roughly 76% found once. A remark on this clone: The antigen is unknown.

Healthy people donating bone marrow made up the donors. Study-level results: Later work showed greater clonal expansion in HLA-associated TCR beta chains than in equally common others. Reportedly, HLA-A and HLA-B alleles of most subjects were accurately predicted from TCR beta.

The chain is built from TRBV6-1 and TRBJ1-3, with 9 nucleotides matching TRBD1. The source of this sequence is a man aged 25-40 years in good health and CMV-seronegative. Sequencing input: PBMCs. The CDR3: CASRAGQGTGNTIYF. CDR3 DNA: TGTGCCAGCAGGGCGGGACAGGGTACTGGAAACACCATATATTTT.